This T cell receptor (beta chain) was profiled in a study of cytomegalovirus exposure and HLA in healthy donors. CDR1 is SGHRS and CDR2 is YFSETQ in the germline V gene. After removal of 7 bases from V and 3 bases from J, the junction contained 0 bases not matched to a gene. This CDR3 has 13 amino acids. Likely unrecorded immune exposures existed in these nominally healthy donors. The study ran its PCR with 60 Vbeta and 13 Jbeta primers. Here immunoSEQ multiplex PCR was the method, and the copy in TCRdb shows in-frame clones only, minus some. The table lists 150,000 to 200,000 clones, about 83% of them singletons.

The sequenced sample was PBMCs. V and J are TRBV5-1 and TRBJ2-2; 10 nucleotides line up with TRBD1. This TCR came from a girl aged 5-17 years in good health and CMV-seropositive. The CDR3 here is CASGQGDTGELFF. As DNA, the CDR3 is TGCGCCAGCGGACAGGGGGACACCGGGGAGCTGTTTTTT.